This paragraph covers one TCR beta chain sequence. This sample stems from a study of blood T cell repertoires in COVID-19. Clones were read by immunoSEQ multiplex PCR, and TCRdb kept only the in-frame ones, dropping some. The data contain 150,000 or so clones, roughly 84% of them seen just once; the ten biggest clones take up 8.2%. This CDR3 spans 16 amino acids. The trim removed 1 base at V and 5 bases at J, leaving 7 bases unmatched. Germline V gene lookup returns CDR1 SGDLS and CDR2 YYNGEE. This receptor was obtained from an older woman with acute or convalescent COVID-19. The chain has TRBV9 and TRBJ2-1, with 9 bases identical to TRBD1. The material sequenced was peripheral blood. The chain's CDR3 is CASSVLMDRGDNEQFF. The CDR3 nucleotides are TGTGCCAGCAGCGTACTTATGGACAGGGGTGACAATGAGCAGTTCTTC.